This is a list of T cell receptor beta chains from one sample in a study of immune evolution from preneoplasia to lung adenocarcinoma. The data were produced by immunoSEQ multiplex PCR, yet TCRdb's version contains in-frame clones alone and is incomplete. Among thousands of clones listed, about 78% were seen once. Sequenced material: FFPE adjacent normal lung tissue. These receptors all stem from an older donor with lung adenocarcinoma. CDR3s include the opening cysteine and the closing phenylalanine or tryptophan. The order of the fields is D gene, J gene, V gene, CDR3 DNA, CDR3 protein. The D gene is left open where the match is weak.

TRBD1	TRBJ1-1	TRBV7-8	TGTGCCAGCAGCTTAGGGGGACAGGGAGACACTGAAGCTTTCTTT	CASSLGGQGDTEAFF
TRBD1	TRBJ1-1	TRBV19	TGTGCCAGTAGTATAGGGCGGTGGACAGGCACGCAAGCTTTCTTT	CASSIGRWTGTQAFF
NA	TRBJ2-3	TRBV7-3	TGTGCCAGCAGCTTAACTGATACAGATACGCAGTATTTT	CASSLTDTDTQYF
TRBD1	TRBJ1-4	TRBV29-1	TGCAGCGTCTTTACCGGGACAGGGCATGAAAAACTGTTTTTT	CSVFTGTGHEKLFF
NA	TRBJ2-3	TRBV6-4	TGTGCCAGCAGTGCCGCGGGCACAAACACAGATACGCAGTATTTT	CASSAAGTNTDTQYF
NA	TRBJ2-1	TRBV5-4	TGTGCCAGCAGCCTGAGCGTGCAGTTCTTC	CASSLSVQFF
TRBD1	TRBJ2-1	TRBV11-3	TGTGCCAGCAGCTTGGAACCCGGGACAGACGAGCAGTTCTTC	CASSLEPGTDEQFF
TRBD2	TRBJ2-7	TRBV7-8	TGTGCCAGCAGCTCAACTAGCGGCATAACCTACGAGCAGTACTTC	CASSSTSGITYEQYF
NA	TRBJ2-7	TRBV21-1	TGTGCCGGATTGGGCCAGGGCGAGCAGTACTTC	CAGLGQGEQYF
NA	TRBJ2-5	TRBV7-2	TGTGCCAGCAACCCCCGGGGTTTCCAAGAGACCCAGTACTTC	CASNPRGFQETQYF